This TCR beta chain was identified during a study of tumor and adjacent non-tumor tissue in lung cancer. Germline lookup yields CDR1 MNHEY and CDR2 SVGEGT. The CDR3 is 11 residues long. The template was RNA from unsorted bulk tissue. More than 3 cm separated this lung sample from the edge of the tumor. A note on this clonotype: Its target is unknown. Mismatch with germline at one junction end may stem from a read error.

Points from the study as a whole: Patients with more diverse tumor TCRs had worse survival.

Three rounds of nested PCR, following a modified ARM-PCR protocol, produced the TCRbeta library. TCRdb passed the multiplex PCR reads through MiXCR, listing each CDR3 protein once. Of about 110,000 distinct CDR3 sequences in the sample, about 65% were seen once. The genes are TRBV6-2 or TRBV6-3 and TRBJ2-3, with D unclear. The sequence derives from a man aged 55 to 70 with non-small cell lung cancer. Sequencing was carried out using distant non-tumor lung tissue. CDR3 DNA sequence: TGTGCCAACAGTTACGGTGATACGCAGTATTTT. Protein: CANSYGDTQYF.